Listed below are T cell receptor beta chains from one sample, sequenced in a study of PD-L1 blockade in urothelial cancer. TCRdb's table, derived via immunoSEQ multiplex PCR, lists solely in-frame clones and lacks some. The table records roughly 51,000 clones, over 75% of them present only once. Specimen: PBMCs, collected around atezolizumab (anti-PD-L1) treatment. The receptors derive from a man between 45 and 60 years old with urothelial cancer. Each CDR3 is given with its conserved first and last residue. The order of the fields is D gene, V gene, clone size, J gene, CDR3 DNA, CDR3 protein. D genes are given only for firm matches. Clone size is given for some rows only: seen once, a few or many times, or a class if the clone is expanded.

.	TRBV29-1	.	TRBJ1-2	TGCAGCGCGGGGGGCGGCCCTGGCTACACCTTC	CSAGGGPGYTF
.	TRBV10-1	.	TRBJ2-3	TGCGCCAGTACCGCCGGGGGAGGCACAGATACGCAGTATTTT	CASTAGGGTDTQYF
.	TRBV29-1	.	TRBJ2-7	TGCAGCGTTGCCCTAGGGGGACCCTACGAGCAGTACTTC	CSVALGGPYEQYF
TRBD2	TRBV6-5	.	TRBJ2-2	TGTGCCAGCAGTCAAACCGGGACTAACGTAAGGGAGCTGTTTTTT	CASSQTGTNVRELFF
TRBD1	TRBV18	.	TRBJ2-7	TGTGCCAGCACCCGGGACAGGGAAGAGAGGGAGCAGTACTTC	CASTRDREEREQYF
.	TRBV7-8	.	TRBJ1-4	TGTGCCAGCAGCTTTCAGTCTAATGAAAAACTGTTTTTT	CASSFQSNEKLFF
.	TRBV11-2	.	TRBJ1-3	TGTGCCAGCAGCTCCTTAAGGGGTGGAGGAAACACCATATATTTT	CASSSLRGGGNTIYF
.	TRBV7-9	few	TRBJ1-2	TGTGCCAGCAGCTTAGGAGGGTTGGTTAACTATGGCTACACCTTC	CASSLGGLVNYGYTF
.	TRBV6-1	.	TRBJ1-5	TGTGCCAGCAGTGAAGCGAGGGGGAGTAGCAATCAGCCCCAGCATTTT	CASSEARGSSNQPQHF
.	TRBV27	few	TRBJ1-6	TGTGCCAGCAGTTTATGGGCTTCGGGGGGCCAGAAGAATTCACCCCTCCACTTT	CASSLWASGGQKNSPLHF
TRBD1	TRBV5-6	.	TRBJ1-2	TGTGCCAGCAGCCCGGCGGGGACAGGGGATGGTGGCTACACCTTC	CASSPAGTGDGGYTF
TRBD1	TRBV6-6	.	TRBJ1-5	TGTGCCAGCAGTTACGAGGGACAGGCGGTTCAGCCCCAGCATTTT	CASSYEGQAVQPQHF
TRBD1	TRBV13	.	TRBJ2-6	TGTGCCAGCAGCCATAACAGGGGGAGTCCCTCTGGGGCCAACGTCCTGACTTTC	CASSHNRGSPSGANVLTF
.	TRBV27	.	TRBJ1-1	TGTGCCAGCCACGGGTACACTGAAGCTTTCTTT	CASHGYTEAFF
.	TRBV19	few	TRBJ2-1	TGTGCCAGTAGTATAGACAGAAATGAGCAGTTCTTC	CASSIDRNEQFF
TRBD1	TRBV5-1	.	TRBJ2-2	TGCGCCAGCAGACTGTATTTACAGGGGTACACCGGGGAGCTGTTTTTT	CASRLYLQGYTGELFF
TRBD1	TRBV4-2	.	TRBJ2-3	TGTGCCAGCAGCCAAGATCGATTGGACAGGGGACCAACAGATACGCAGTATTTT	CASSQDRLDRGPTDTQYF
.	TRBV19	.	TRBJ2-5	TGTGCCAGTAGTATACAGGGGGGTGAGACCCAGTACTTC	CASSIQGGETQYF
.	TRBV19	.	TRBJ2-5	TGTGCCAGTAGTAGTGGGAGCTGGTACCAAGAGACCCAGTACTTC	CASSSGSWYQETQYF
TRBD1	TRBV19	.	TRBJ2-3	TGTGCCAGTAGTATGTGGGCACAGGGGGCCGGAGCAGATACGCAGTATTTT	CASSMWAQGAGADTQYF
.	TRBV4-1	.	TRBJ1-5	TGCGCCAGCAGCTTCGACAGTTATAGCAATCAGCCCCAGCATTTT	CASSFDSYSNQPQHF
.	TRBV7-8	.	TRBJ1-1	TGTGCCAGCAGCCCCAAGAGAGGTGCCGACACTGAAGCTTTCTTT	CASSPKRGADTEAFF
TRBD1	TRBV11-3	.	TRBJ2-1	TGTGCCAGCAGCGGGGGGACAGGGGGATACAATGAGCAGTTCTTC	CASSGGTGGYNEQFF
.	TRBV7-2	.	TRBJ2-2	TGTGCCAGCAGCCGGGATTGGGCTAATCCTGGGGAGCTGTTTTTT	CASSRDWANPGELFF
.	TRBV11-2	few	TRBJ1-2	TGTGCCAGCAGCTTCGGCCCGGGAGCTAACTATGGCTACACCTTC	CASSFGPGANYGYTF
.	TRBV2	.	TRBJ2-1	TGTGCCAGCAGTACGAGGGAGGCCCACAATGAGCAGTTCTTC	CASSTREAHNEQFF
TRBD1	TRBV6-5	.	TRBJ1-1	TGTGCCAGCATCCTTAGGACAGGGCTTTACACTGAAGCTTTCTTT	CASILRTGLYTEAFF
TRBD1	TRBV7-2	.	TRBJ1-2	TGTGCCAGCAGCCCCGGACAGGGGTATGGCTACACCTTC	CASSPGQGYGYTF